The 13 T cell receptor beta chains presented below share a single source sample, sequenced in a study of identical twins. TCRdb processed the 5' RACE reads anew with MiXCR; each CDR3 protein has one entry. The table shows fewer than 250,000 distinct CDR3 sequences, with 9.4% occurring only once. Sequencing input: memory (CD45RO+) T cells sorted from blood. The receptors were sampled from a woman under 30 in good health.

This clonotype was observed many times. The CDR3: CASSQGIAGVTSTDTQYF. The CDR3 bases are TGCGCCAGCAGCCAAGGAATAGCGGGAGTCACTAGCACAGATACGCAGTATTTT. The V call is TRBV4-3, the J call TRBJ2-3; 9 bases fit TRBD2. Germline assignment: CDR1 LGHNA and CDR2 YSLEER. The CDR3 loop spans 18 amino acids. V shed 1 base, J shed 0 bases, and the junction held 8 bases outside the gene matches.

The chain recombines TRBV29-1 with TRBJ2-4; 7 nucleotides agree with TRBD1. CDR3 length: 11 amino acids. V lost 7 bases to trimming and J lost 7 bases; unmatched junction nucleotides: 4. Per the germline V gene, CDR1 is SQVTM and CDR2 is ANQGSEA. CDR3 amino acids: CSGGGENIQYF. For the CDR3, the DNA is TGCAGCGGAGGGGGCGAGAACATTCAGTACTTC.

The chain combines TRBV27 with TRBJ2-3; 13 bases match TRBD2. Looked up from germline, CDR1 is MNHEY and CDR2 is SMNVEV (reference sequence). Losses at the gene ends were 3 bases for V and 3 bases for J; bases not matched to a gene: 6. This CDR3 spans 17 amino acids. The CDR3 protein is CASSLGLAGRGTDTQYF. CDR3 DNA: TGTGCCAGCAGTTTGGGACTAGCGGGGAGAGGTACAGATACGCAGTATTTT.

The sample holds many counts of this clonotype. J is TRBJ1-5 and V is TRBV12-3 or TRBV12-4; no firm D call. This CDR3 has 14 residues. V dropped 6 bases and J dropped 7 bases, with 16 bases sitting between them. CDR3 sequence (DNA): TGTGCCAGCAGGCCCGGGCTAAAGGAGCAGCCCCAGCATTTT. It translates to CASRPGLKEQPQHF.

This clonotype was counted ten times or more. The V call is TRBV7-2, the J call TRBJ2-5; D might be TRBD1 (6 bases). The CDR3 sequence is 15 residues long. Trimming removed 0 bases from V and 3 bases from J, with 11 bases in between. Germline V CDR1 and CDR2: SGHTA, FQGNSA. The CDR3 region is CASSLAGYREETQYF. The CDR3 DNA sequence: TGTGCCAGCAGCTTAGCGGGCTACAGGGAAGAGACCCAGTACTTC. The full variable domain, completed using reference TRBV7-2 and TRBJ2-5, is GAGVSQSPSNKVTEKGKDVELRCDPISGHTALYWYRQSLGQGLEFLIYFQGNSAPDKSGLPSDRFSAERTGGSVSTLTIQRTQQEDSAVYLCASSLAGYREETQYFGPGTRLLVL.

The V call is TRBV18, the J call TRBJ2-2, with D perhaps assigned TRBD1 or TRBD2 (5 bases each). This CDR3 region has 13 residues. V was shortened by 3 bases and J by 6 bases, with 8 bases between the two germline ends. Germline CDR1 and CDR2: KGHSH and LQKENI. CDR3 in amino acids: CASSPQGPGELFF. The DNA for the CDR3 is TGTGCCAGCTCACCCCAGGGACCCGGGGAGCTGTTTTTT.

In this sample, this clonotype turned up a few times. The genes are TRBV7-2 and TRBJ1-2; D unclear. V lost 5 bases, J lost 1 base, and 8 bases lay in between. From germline, CDR1 is SGHTA and CDR2 FQGNSA. There are 13 residues in the CDR3. CDR3 in amino acids: CASSHSINYGYTF. CDR3 coding DNA: TGTGCCAGCAGCCATTCCATTAACTATGGCTACACCTTC. Looking up the rest from reference TRBV7-2 and TRBJ1-2 gives the full variable domain: GAGVSQSPSNKVTEKGKDVELRCDPISGHTALYWYRQSLGQGLEFLIYFQGNSAPDKSGLPSDRFSAERTGGSVSTLTIQRTQQEDSAVYLCASSHSINYGYTFGSGTRLTVV.

This clonotype was counted between two and nine times. The chain couples TRBV30 to TRBJ2-3; tentatively, D is TRBD1 (5 bases). The CDR3 totals 13 residues. Deletions cut 2 bases from V and 2 bases from J, with 8 bases between. CDR1 is GTSNPN, CDR2 SVGIG, per germline (reference sequence). The CDR3 reads CAWSRGITDTQYF. CDR3 in DNA: TGTGCCTGGAGTAGGGGAATCACAGATACGCAGTATTTT.

In this sample, this clonotype turned up many times. V usage is TRBV5-1 and J usage is TRBJ2-1; TRBD1 might be the D (6 bases). The germline CDR1 and CDR2 sequences are SGHRS and YFSETQ. V was shortened by 4 bases and J by 7 bases, with 18 bases between the two germline ends. This CDR3 has 15 residues. In DNA form, the CDR3 reads TGCGCCAGCAGCCCCCTCGGAGCAGGGGCAAATGAGCAGTTCTTC. Its protein is CASSPLGAGANEQFF.

Comments on this clonotype: Given a much more abundant clone one base away, this may be a read error. The chain employs TRBV6-5 and TRBJ2-1; D perhaps matches TRBD2 (6 bases). The CDR3 is 15 residues long. The germline V gene encodes CDR1 MNHEY and CDR2 SVGAGI. The CDR3 sequence: CTSSYEGLSYNEQFF. In DNA form, the CDR3 reads TGTACCAGCAGTTACGAGGGACTGTCCTACAATGAGCAGTTCTTC.

Worth noting for this clonotype: A clone one base away is much larger, so this may be a read error. The chain is built from TRBV20-1 and TRBJ2-7; 7 positions match TRBD2. Germline CDR1 is DFQATT and CDR2 is SNEGSKA (reference sequence). The CDR3 length is 15 residues. Written as DNA, the CDR3 is TGCAGTGCTAGCCCACGCGGGGGAGCGGCCTTAGAGCATTACTTC. Its translation: CSASPRGGAALEHYF.

This clonotype turned up a few times. The chain uses TRBV5-5 and TRBJ1-6, with 9 bases that match TRBD1. The germline V gene encodes CDR1 SGHKS and CDR2 YYEKEE (reference sequence). This CDR3 is 15 amino acids long. V dropped 4 bases and J dropped 8; count of bases not matched to a gene: 7. CDR3 nucleotide sequence: TGTGCCAGCAGCCCCCGGACAGGGGTCGATTCACCCCTCCACTTT. This encodes CASSPRTGVDSPLHF.

The chain combines TRBV6-4 with TRBJ2-1, with 8 bases lining up with TRBD2. CDR3 length: 16 amino acids. CDR1 and CDR2 from the germline V gene are MRHNA and SNTAGT. The trim removed 4 bases at V and 3 bases at J, leaving 8 bases unmatched. The CDR3 here is CASSATSVGVYNEQFF. In nucleotides, the CDR3 is TGTGCCAGCAGTGCGACTAGCGTTGGAGTCTACAATGAGCAGTTCTTC.